Presented here are 6 T cell receptor beta chains from one specimen sequenced in a study of T cells in Graves' hyperthyroidism and ophthalmopathy. RNA transcripts provided the source from which TCR beta CDR3 regions were amplified. The TCR CDR3 first-round RT-PCR relied on the HTBI primer set. One entry per CDR3 protein results from TCRdb running MiXCR on the multiplex PCR reads. Of 330,000 or so distinct CDR3 sequences in the sample, approximately 18% were seen once. The specimen sequenced was blood. Receptors originate from a woman aged 35 to 49 with Graves' ophthalmopathy.

This clonotype was found a few times. The gene calls are TRBV9 and TRBJ2-3; possibly TRBD1 for D (5 bases). This CDR3 has 17 amino acids. Deletions cut 5 bases from V and 0 bases from J, with 19 bases between. In germline, CDR1 is SGDLS, CDR2 YYNGEE. Here the CDR3 DNA reads TGTGCCAGCAGTGCTAGGGGAAGGCCTAAAAGCACAGATACGCAGTATTTT. This sequence encodes CASSARGRPKSTDTQYF.

In its sample, this clonotype was seen a few times. An end of the junction differs from the germline gene, which may be a read error. This rearrangement joins TRBV2 to TRBJ1-2; 7 bases agree with TRBD1. Germline V gives CDR1 SNHLY, CDR2 FYNNEI. The CDR3 contains 15 residues. The CDR3 DNA follows: TGTGCCAGCAGCGCCCGCTTAGGGGGCGCCTATAGCTACACCTTC. It codes for CASSARLGGAYSYTF.

At least ten counts were recorded for this clonotype. The genes are TRBV18 and TRBJ2-7; TRBD1 is a possible D gene (6 bases). The CDR3 has 14 amino acids. The germline gives CDR1 KGHSH, CDR2 LQKENI. Trimming stripped 4 bases from V and 6 bases from J, with 16 bases between. This CDR3 reads CASSHTRGSGEQYF. Written as DNA, the CDR3 is TGTGCCAGCTCACACACCAGGGGTTCGGGCGAGCAGTACTTC.

In its sample, this clonotype was seen many times. The chain uses TRBV7-3 and TRBJ1-1, with D possibly matching TRBD1 (5 bases). The CDR3 covers 13 residues. V lost 5 bases, J lost 6 bases, and 13 bases lay in between. Germline V CDR1 and CDR2: SGHTA, FQGTGA. The CDR3, as DNA: TGTGCCAGCAGCAGGGGAGGTGTGGCTGAAGCTTTCTTT. Translation: CASSRGGVAEAFF.

The chain uses TRBV20-1 and TRBJ2-7, with 10 bases that match TRBD2. V lost 5 bases and J lost 4; bases outside the gene matches: 5. The germline V gene encodes CDR1 DFQATT and CDR2 SNEGSKA (reference sequence). This CDR3 has 13 residues. In DNA, the CDR3 is TGCAGTGCTCCCGGGACTAGCGTTTACGAGCAGTACTTC. Amino acids: CSAPGTSVYEQYF.

This clonotype has at least ten counts. The CDR3, as DNA: TGCAGTGCTCCTCGACAGGGCGAGATTGGCTACACCTTC. Translation gives CSAPRQGEIGYTF. The V gene is TRBV20-1, the J gene TRBJ1-2, with 7 bases lining up with TRBD1. J was trimmed by 7 bases and V by 5 bases; bases with no gene match: 10. The V gene's germline CDR1 is DFQATT and CDR2 SNEGSKA (reference sequence). This CDR3 is 13 amino acids long.